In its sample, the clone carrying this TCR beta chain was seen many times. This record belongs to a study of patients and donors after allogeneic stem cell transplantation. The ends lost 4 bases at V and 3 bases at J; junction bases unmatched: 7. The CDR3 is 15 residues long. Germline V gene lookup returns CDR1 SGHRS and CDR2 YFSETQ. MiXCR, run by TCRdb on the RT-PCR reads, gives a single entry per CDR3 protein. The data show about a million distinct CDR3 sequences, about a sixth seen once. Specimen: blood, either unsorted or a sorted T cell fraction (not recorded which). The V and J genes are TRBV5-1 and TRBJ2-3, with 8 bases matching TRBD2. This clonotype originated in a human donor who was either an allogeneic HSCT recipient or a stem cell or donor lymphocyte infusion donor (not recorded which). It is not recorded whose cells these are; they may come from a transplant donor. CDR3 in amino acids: CASSGLAGPTDTQYF. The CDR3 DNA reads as TGCGCCAGCAGCGGATTAGCGGGGCCTACAGATACGCAGTATTTT.